These T cell receptor beta chains were read from a single sample in a study of graft-versus-host responses after intestinal transplantation. The antigens these receptors bind are not known. Assay used: immunoSEQ multiplex PCR; TCRdb lists only in-frame clones, some missing. The sample yields more than 60,000 clones, around 91% seen once. Specimen: unstimulated CD8+ T cells sorted from spleen or lymph node cells, collected before intestinal transplant. These receptors came from a human donor who received an intestinal transplant. Each CDR3 is given with its conserved first and last residue. D genes are given only for firm matches. Size is omitted from some rows. Given values are once, few, many or a class for expanded clones.

J | D | V | size | CDR3 | DNA
TRBJ2-2 | . | TRBV4-1 | . | CASSPLSGELFF | TGCGCCAGCAGCCCCCTTTCCGGGGAGCTGTTTTTT
TRBJ2-7 | TRBD2 | TRBV9 | . | CASSLGRGGYYEQYF | TGTGCCAGCAGCCTGGGGCGGGGGGGGTACTACGAGCAGTACTTC
TRBJ2-3 | TRBD2 | TRBV9 | . | CASSVAGGGQGSDTQYF | TGTGCCAGCAGCGTAGCGGGGGGGGGCCAGGGTTCAGATACGCAGTATTTT
TRBJ1-6 | . | TRBV2 | few | CAITGGSSPLHF | TGTGCCATAACGGGGGGGAGCTCACCCCTCCACTTT
TRBJ2-2 | . | TRBV6-5 | once | CASSYSAAATGELFF | TGTGCCAGCAGTTACTCAGCGGCGGCTACGGGGGAGCTGTTTTTT
TRBJ1-1 | . | TRBV7-9 | . | CASSSPGGWTEAFF | TGTGCCAGCAGCTCCCCGGGGGGCTGGACTGAAGCTTTCTTT
TRBJ2-1 | . | TRBV7-6 | . | CASSHPGLANNEQFF | TGTGCCAGCAGCCACCCCGGGCTAGCCAACAATGAGCAGTTCTTC
TRBJ2-3 | . | TRBV6-1 | . | CASSEGLGAGPSTDTQYF | TGTGCCAGCAGTGAAGGTCTAGGTGCGGGTCCTAGCACAGATACGCAGTATTTT
TRBJ2-5 | TRBD2 | TRBV6-1 | . | CASWAGGGETQYF | TGTGCCAGCTGGGCGGGGGGGGGAGAGACCCAGTACTTC
TRBJ2-3 | . | TRBV11-2 | . | CASSSVTDTQYF | TGTGCCAGCAGCTCCGTCACAGATACGCAGTATTTT
TRBJ2-7 | . | TRBV25-1 | few | CASSPRDEQYF | TGTGCCAGCAGCCCCAGGGACGAGCAGTACTTC
TRBJ2-7 | . | TRBV9 | . | CASSVEEGRYEQYF | TGTGCCAGCAGCGTAGAAGAGGGTAGGTACGAGCAGTACTTC
TRBJ1-3 | . | TRBV7-8 | few | CASSADSGNTIYF | TGTGCCAGCAGCGCGGACTCTGGAAACACCATATATTTT
TRBJ1-2 | . | TRBV29-1 | . | CSVGTANYGYTF | TGCAGCGTTGGGACAGCAAACTATGGCTACACCTTC
TRBJ2-4 | . | TRBV7-8 | . | CASRGEAKNIQYF | TGTGCCAGCAGGGGCGAGGCCAAAAACATTCAGTACTTC
TRBJ1-1 | . | TRBV7-9 | . | CASSPRSGANTEAFF | TGTGCCAGCAGCCCTCGTTCAGGGGCCAACACTGAAGCTTTCTTT
TRBJ1-6 | . | TRBV11-2 | . | CASSLAGSSYNSPLHF | TGTGCCAGCAGCTTAGCAGGAAGCTCCTATAATTCACCCCTCCACTTT
TRBJ2-1 | . | TRBV9 | medium-sized | CASSVALGGEQFF | TGTGCCAGCAGCGTAGCTCTTGGAGGTGAGCAGTTCTTC
TRBJ1-5 | TRBD1 | TRBV5-6 | . | CASSLGQGGQPQHF | TGTGCCAGCAGCCTTGGACAGGGGGGACAGCCCCAGCATTTT
TRBJ1-5 | TRBD1 | TRBV6-5 | . | CASSPQGNSNQPQHF | TGTGCCAGCAGTCCACAGGGGAATAGCAATCAGCCCCAGCATTTT
TRBJ1-2 | . | TRBV10-1 | . | CAILMGANYGYTF | TGCGCCATCTTGATGGGAGCTAACTATGGCTACACCTTC
TRBJ2-7 | TRBD2 | TRBV18 | few | CASSGLAGGLPYEQYF | TGTGCCAGCTCCGGACTAGCGGGGGGCCTACCCTACGAGCAGTACTTC
TRBJ2-1 | . | TRBV13 | few | CASSPPGSSYNEQFF | TGTGCCAGCAGCCCCCCGGGGAGCTCCTACAATGAGCAGTTCTTC
TRBJ2-3 | . | TRBV9 | . | CASSVGLGPQYF | TGTGCCAGCAGCGTAGGACTTGGCCCGCAGTATTTT
TRBJ2-3 | TRBD2 | TRBV2 | . | CASHLAGGRDTQYF | TGTGCCAGCCACCTAGCGGGGGGGCGGGATACGCAGTATTTT
TRBJ2-5 | . | TRBV6-1 | . | CASSEAGPEETQYF | TGTGCCAGCAGTGAGGCGGGGCCGGAGGAGACCCAGTACTTC
TRBJ1-1 | . | TRBV14 | . | CASSHQGIITEAFF | TGTGCCAGCAGCCACCAGGGGATTATCACTGAAGCTTTCTTT
TRBJ2-7 | . | TRBV4-1 | . | CASSPPGYEQYF | TGCGCCAGCAGCCCCCCCGGGTACGAGCAGTACTTC
TRBJ1-1 | . | TRBV5-4 | . | CASTDGGTEAFF | TGTGCCAGCACCGACGGGGGGACTGAAGCTTTCTTT
TRBJ2-7 | . | TRBV7-9 | . | CASSLANTYEQYF | TGTGCCAGCAGCTTAGCGAACACATACGAGCAGTACTTC
TRBJ2-1 | TRBD2 | TRBV19 | . | CASSMGLAGSNEQFF | TGTGCCAGTAGTATGGGGCTAGCGGGTTCCAATGAGCAGTTCTTC
TRBJ2-7 | TRBD2 | TRBV13 | . | CASTPGLAGDPYEQYF | TGTGCCAGCACCCCGGGACTAGCGGGGGACCCCTACGAGCAGTACTTC
TRBJ2-7 | TRBD2 | TRBV6-1 | . | CASSEWWTSGAPYEQYF | TGTGCCAGCAGTGAATGGTGGACTAGCGGGGCACCCTACGAGCAGTACTTC
TRBJ2-2 | TRBD1 | TRBV7-9 | . | CASSSRTGESGELFF | TGTGCCAGCAGCTCCCGGACAGGGGAAAGCGGGGAGCTGTTTTTT
TRBJ1-1 | . | TRBV19 | once | CASSIGIIEAFF | TGTGCCAGTAGTATCGGGATAATAGAGGCTTTCTTT
TRBJ2-5 | . | TRBV27 | once | CASSPRGLSLEQETQYF | TGTGCCAGCAGTCCACGGGGACTTAGCCTAGAACAAGAGACCCAGTACTTC
TRBJ2-3 | . | TRBV5-1 | . | CASRSGLEGTDTQYF | TGCGCCAGCAGGTCGGGACTCGAAGGCACAGATACGCAGTATTTT
TRBJ2-5 | . | TRBV9 | . | CASSGDRGRETQYF | TGTGCCAGCAGCGGCGACCGGGGTCGGGAGACCCAGTACTTC
TRBJ1-1 | TRBD1 | TRBV6-1 | once | CASSEPRDRDTEAFF | TGTGCCAGCAGTGAACCCCGGGACAGGGACACTGAAGCTTTCTTT
TRBJ1-5 | . | TRBV4-1 | . | CASSQAGQPQHF | TGCGCCAGCAGCCAGGCGGGTCAGCCCCAGCATTTT
TRBJ1-1 | . | TRBV9 | . | CASSVTGRTEAFF | TGTGCCAGCAGCGTCACAGGACGGACTGAAGCTTTCTTT
TRBJ2-1 | . | TRBV11-2 | . | CASFAYNEQFF | TGTGCCAGCTTCGCCTACAATGAGCAGTTCTTC
TRBJ2-1 | TRBD1 | TRBV5-6 | . | CASSPGQTHNEQFF | TGTGCCAGCAGCCCGGGACAGACCCACAATGAGCAGTTCTTC
TRBJ2-7 | . | TRBV7-9 | . | CASSFTGYYEQYF | TGTGCCAGCAGCTTCACAGGGTACTACGAGCAGTACTTC
TRBJ2-7 | TRBD2 | TRBV7-8 | . | CASSLSGGPSYEQYF | TGTGCCAGCAGCTTGAGCGGGGGGCCCTCCTACGAGCAGTACTTC
TRBJ2-7 | . | TRBV13 | . | CASSPTGSWDTYEQYF | TGTGCCAGCAGCCCTACAGGGAGTTGGGACACCTACGAGCAGTACTTC
TRBJ1-1 | . | TRBV11-2 | . | CASSLASSQAFF | TGTGCCAGCAGCTTAGCATCGTCACAGGCTTTCTTT
TRBJ2-3 | TRBD1 | TRBV5-1 | . | CASSLAGTGLEGRTDTQYF | TGCGCCAGCAGCTTGGCCGGGACAGGGTTAGAAGGTCGCACAGATACGCAGTATTTT
TRBJ2-7 | TRBD1 | TRBV7-8 | once | CASSWGQSSYEQYF | TGTGCCAGCAGCTGGGGACAGAGCTCCTACGAGCAGTACTTC
TRBJ2-1 | . | TRBV9 | . | CASSESGGVHNEQFF | TGTGCCAGCAGCGAAAGCGGAGGGGTTCACAATGAGCAGTTCTTC
TRBJ2-7 | . | TRBV5-1 | . | CASSSGDSSYEQYF | TGCGCCAGCAGCTCGGGGGATAGCTCCTACGAGCAGTACTTC
TRBJ1-2 | . | TRBV4-2 | . | CASSQAGGGLVYGYTF | TGTGCCAGCAGCCAAGCCGGGGGGGGGCTTGTCTATGGCTACACCTTC
TRBJ2-7 | . | TRBV9 | . | CASSVGGDIYEQYF | TGTGCCAGCAGCGTAGGCGGGGATATCTACGAGCAGTACTTC
TRBJ1-5 | . | TRBV4-1 | . | CASSQEGQGINQPQHF | TGCGCCAGCAGCCAAGAGGGTCAGGGGATCAATCAGCCCCAGCATTTT
TRBJ1-5 | . | TRBV4-1 | . | CASSQDPAGNQPQHF | TGCGCCAGCAGCCAAGACCCCGCAGGGAATCAGCCCCAGCATTTT
TRBJ2-3 | TRBD2 | TRBV7-2 | . | CASSPSGGRITDTQYF | TGTGCCAGCAGCCCAAGCGGGGGACGAATCACAGATACGCAGTATTTT
TRBJ2-5 | TRBD2 | TRBV27 | . | CASSPWTSGGQETQYF | TGTGCCAGCAGTCCGTGGACTAGCGGGGGGCAAGAGACCCAGTACTTC
TRBJ2-5 | . | TRBV5-6 | . | CASSLGLGDETQYF | TGTGCCAGCAGCTTGGGTTTGGGCGATGAGACCCAGTACTTC
TRBJ2-7 | . | TRBV25-1 | once | CASRRAPNEQYF | TGTGCCAGCAGGCGGGCCCCTAACGAGCAGTACTTC